The clone carrying this T cell receptor beta chain was recorded at least ten times. Its antigen is as yet unknown. The data stem from a study of molecular identifiers for immune sequencing clone quantification. About the research overall: RNA, taken in replicates from approximately 20,000 or 98,000 naive CD8 cells, was split five ways, with four sequenced.

Whole-study findings and limits: Beyond 20 RNA copies, clones held over 99% of effector molecules, compared with under 1% in naive cells. Reports indicate spiked Jurkat TCR RNA from one cell could be found among around 1 million naive cells.

When naive CD8 T cells were sorted, they were gated as CD8+CD4-CCR7+CD45RA+. Trimming removed 5 bases at V and 0 bases at J, with 11 bases between. This CDR3 is built from 13 residues. The germline V gene has CDR1 DFQATT and CDR2 SNEGSKA (reference sequence). Each CDR3 protein gets one entry after TCRdb re-called the PCR reads with MiXCR. Found here are about 500,000 distinct CDR3 sequences, around 23% of them singletons; the top ten hold around 0.76%. This TCR was recovered from a human donor in good health. Some libraries in this study had Jurkat cell RNA spiked in. V usage is TRBV20-1 and J usage is TRBJ2-7; D perhaps matches TRBD2 (5 bases). The sequencing sample was made of naive CD8+ T cells from blood, with Jurkat cell RNA spiked in. Noted subset: FACS-sorted CD8+CD4-CCR7+CD45RA+ naive T cells. CDR3 nucleotide sequence: TGCAGTGCTCTGAGCGGTTTCTCCTACGAGCAGTACTTC. Amino acid sequence: CSALSGFSYEQYF.